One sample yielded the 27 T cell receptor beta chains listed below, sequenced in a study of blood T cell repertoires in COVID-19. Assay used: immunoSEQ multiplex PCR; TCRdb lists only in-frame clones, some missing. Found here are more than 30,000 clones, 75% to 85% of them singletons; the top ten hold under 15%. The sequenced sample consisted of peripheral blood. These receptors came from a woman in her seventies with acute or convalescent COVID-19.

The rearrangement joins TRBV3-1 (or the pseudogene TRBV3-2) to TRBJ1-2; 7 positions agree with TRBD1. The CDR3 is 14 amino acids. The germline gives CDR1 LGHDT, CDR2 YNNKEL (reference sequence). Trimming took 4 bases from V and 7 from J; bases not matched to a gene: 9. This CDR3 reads CASSPTQGSFGYTF. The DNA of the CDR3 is TGTGCCAGCAGCCCAACACAGGGGTCATTTGGCTACACCTTC.

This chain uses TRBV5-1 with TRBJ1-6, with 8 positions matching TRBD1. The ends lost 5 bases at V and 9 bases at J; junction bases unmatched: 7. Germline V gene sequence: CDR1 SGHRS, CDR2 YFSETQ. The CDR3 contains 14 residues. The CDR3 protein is CASSSGTGGSPLHF. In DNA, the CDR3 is TGCGCCAGCAGTAGTGGGACAGGCGGTTCACCCCTCCACTTT. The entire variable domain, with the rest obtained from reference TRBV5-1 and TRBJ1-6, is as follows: KAGVTQTPRYLIKTRGQQVTLSCSPISGHRSVSWYQQTPGQGLQFLFEYFSETQRNKGNFPGRFSGRQFSNSRSEMNVSTLELGDSALYLCASSSGTGGSPLHFGNGTRLTVT.

The DNA for the CDR3 is TGTGCCAGCAGCTTAGAGGCCGGGACAACCGCTGGTGGCTACACCTTC. The encoded protein is CASSLEAGTTAGGYTF. The rearrangement links TRBV11-2 to TRBJ1-2; possible D gene TRBD1, 6 bases. The CDR3 is 16 residues long. The germline gives CDR1 SGHAT, CDR2 FQNNGV. V was cut by 0 bases and J by 7 bases, with 18 bases left in between.

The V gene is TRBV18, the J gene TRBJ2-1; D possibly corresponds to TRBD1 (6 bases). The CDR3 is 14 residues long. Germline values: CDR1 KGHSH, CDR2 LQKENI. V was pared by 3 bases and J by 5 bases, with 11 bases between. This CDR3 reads CASSPNRDNNEQFF. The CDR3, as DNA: TGTGCCAGCTCACCCAACCGGGACAACAATGAGCAGTTCTTC.

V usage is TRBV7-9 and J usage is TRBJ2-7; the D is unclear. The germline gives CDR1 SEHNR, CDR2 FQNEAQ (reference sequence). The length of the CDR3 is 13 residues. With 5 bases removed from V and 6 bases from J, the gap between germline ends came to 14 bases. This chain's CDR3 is CASSIRRGGEQYF. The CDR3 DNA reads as TGTGCCAGCAGCATCCGAAGAGGTGGCGAGCAGTACTTC. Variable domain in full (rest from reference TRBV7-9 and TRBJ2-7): DTGVSQNPRHKITKRGQNVTFRCDPISEHNRLYWYRQTLGQGPEFLTYFQNEAQLEKSRLLSDRFSAERPKGSFSTLEIQRTEQGDSAMYLCASSIRRGGEQYFGPGTRLTVT.

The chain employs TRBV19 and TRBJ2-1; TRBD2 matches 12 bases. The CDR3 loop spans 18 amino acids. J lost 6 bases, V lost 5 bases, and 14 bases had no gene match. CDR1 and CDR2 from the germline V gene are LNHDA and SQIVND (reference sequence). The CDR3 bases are TGTGCCAGTAGTTCTCGGACTAGCGGGGACGCGAGGATCAATGAGCAGTTCTTC. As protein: CASSSRTSGDARINEQFF.

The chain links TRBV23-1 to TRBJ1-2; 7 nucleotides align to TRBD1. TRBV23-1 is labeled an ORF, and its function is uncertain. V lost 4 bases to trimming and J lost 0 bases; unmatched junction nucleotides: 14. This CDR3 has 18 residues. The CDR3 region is CASSRPPGQYSSNYGYTF. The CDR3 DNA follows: TGCGCCAGCAGTCGCCCACCGGGACAGTACTCGTCTAACTATGGCTACACCTTC.

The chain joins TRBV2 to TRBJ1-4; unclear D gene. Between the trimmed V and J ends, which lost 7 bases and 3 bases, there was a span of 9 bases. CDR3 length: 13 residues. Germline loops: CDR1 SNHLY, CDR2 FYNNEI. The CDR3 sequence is CASTRAANEKLFF. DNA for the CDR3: TGTGCCAGCACGCGGGCAGCTAATGAAAAACTGTTTTTT.

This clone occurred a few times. CDR3: CASSRDRGEKLFF. The CDR3 nucleotides are TGTGCCAGCAGCAGAGACAGGGGAGAAAAACTGTTTTTT. The J gene is TRBJ1-4, the V gene TRBV7-2; 8 nucleotides match TRBD1. Trimming cost V 5 bases and J 8 bases; bases outside gene matches: 4. Germline values: CDR1 SGHTA, CDR2 FQGNSA. The CDR3 contains 13 residues.

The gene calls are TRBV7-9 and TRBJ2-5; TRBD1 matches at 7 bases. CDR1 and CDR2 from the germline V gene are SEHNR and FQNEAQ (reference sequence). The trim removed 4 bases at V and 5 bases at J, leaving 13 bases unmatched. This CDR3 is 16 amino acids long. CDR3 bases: TGTGCCAGCAGCTCGTTAAGACAGGGCAATTACGAGACCCAGTACTTC. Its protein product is CASSSLRQGNYETQYF.

The CDR3 DNA is TGTGCCAGCAGCCAAGGACTGGGGCAGACGCAGTATTTT. Its protein is CASSQGLGQTQYF. The chain is built from TRBV14 and TRBJ2-3; tentatively, D is TRBD1 (5 bases). Trimming removed 1 base from V and 9 bases from J, with 11 bases in between. The CDR3 spans 13 residues. Germline CDR1 and CDR2: SGHDN and FVKESK.

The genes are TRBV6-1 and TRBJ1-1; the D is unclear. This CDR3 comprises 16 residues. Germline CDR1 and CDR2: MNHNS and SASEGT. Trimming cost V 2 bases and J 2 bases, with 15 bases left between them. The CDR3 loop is CASSEYPNMANTEAFF. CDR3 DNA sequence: TGTGCCAGCAGTGAATACCCGAATATGGCAAACACTGAAGCTTTCTTT.

As DNA, the CDR3 is TGTGCCAGCAGTGAAGGGCAAATCGGGTACAATGAGCAGTTCTTC. It translates to CASSEGQIGYNEQFF. The chain links TRBV2 to TRBJ2-1; D remains unclear. Germline CDR1 reads SNHLY; CDR2 reads FYNNEI. There are 15 residues in the CDR3. V was clipped by 1 base and J by 4 bases, with 11 bases between them. The entire variable domain, with the rest obtained from reference TRBV2 and TRBJ2-1, is as follows: EPEVTQTPSHQVTQMGQEVILRCVPISNHLYFYWYRQILGQKVEFLVSFYNNEISEKSEIFDDQFSVERPDGSNFTLKIRSTKLEDSAMYFCASSEGQIGYNEQFFGPGTRLTVL.

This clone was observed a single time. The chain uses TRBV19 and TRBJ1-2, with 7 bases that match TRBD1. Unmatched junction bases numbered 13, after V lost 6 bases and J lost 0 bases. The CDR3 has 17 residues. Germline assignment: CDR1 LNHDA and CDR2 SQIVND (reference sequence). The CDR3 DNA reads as TGTGCCAGTAGCAGACAGGGATGGGGCCCAGCTAACTATGGCTACACCTTC. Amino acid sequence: CASSRQGWGPANYGYTF.

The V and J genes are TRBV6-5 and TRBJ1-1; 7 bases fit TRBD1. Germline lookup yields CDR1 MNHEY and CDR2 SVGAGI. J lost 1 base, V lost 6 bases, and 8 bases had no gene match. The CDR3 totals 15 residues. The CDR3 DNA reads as TGTGCCAGCAGCGCAGGGGGTATCTCGAACACTGAAGCTTTCTTT. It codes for CASSAGGISNTEAFF.

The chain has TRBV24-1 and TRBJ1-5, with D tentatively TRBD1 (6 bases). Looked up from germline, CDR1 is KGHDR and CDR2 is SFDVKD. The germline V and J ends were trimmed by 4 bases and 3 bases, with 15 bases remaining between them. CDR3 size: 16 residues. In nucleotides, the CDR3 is TGTGCCACCAGTGACCCTACTACAGGGAACAATCAGCCCCAGCATTTT. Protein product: CATSDPTTGNNQPQHF.

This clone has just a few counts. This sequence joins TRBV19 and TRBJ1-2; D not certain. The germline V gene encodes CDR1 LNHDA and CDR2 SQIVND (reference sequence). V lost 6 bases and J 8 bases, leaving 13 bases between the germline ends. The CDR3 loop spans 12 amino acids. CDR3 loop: CASRETLEGYTF. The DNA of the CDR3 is TGTGCCAGTAGGGAAACCTTGGAGGGCTACACCTTC.

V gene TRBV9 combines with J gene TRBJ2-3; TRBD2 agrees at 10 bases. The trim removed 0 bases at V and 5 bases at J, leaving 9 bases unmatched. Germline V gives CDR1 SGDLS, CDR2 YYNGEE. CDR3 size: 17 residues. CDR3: CASSVEPAGGAQDTQYF. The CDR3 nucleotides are TGTGCCAGCAGCGTAGAACCAGCGGGGGGGGCCCAAGATACGCAGTATTTT.

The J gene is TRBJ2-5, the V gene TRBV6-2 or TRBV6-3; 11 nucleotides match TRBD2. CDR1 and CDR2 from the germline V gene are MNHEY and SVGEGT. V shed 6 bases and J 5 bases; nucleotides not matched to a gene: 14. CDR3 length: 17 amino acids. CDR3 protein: CASRPSSGGTKRETQYF. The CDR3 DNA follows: TGTGCCAGCAGACCTTCTAGCGGGGGGACCAAGCGGGAGACCCAGTACTTC.

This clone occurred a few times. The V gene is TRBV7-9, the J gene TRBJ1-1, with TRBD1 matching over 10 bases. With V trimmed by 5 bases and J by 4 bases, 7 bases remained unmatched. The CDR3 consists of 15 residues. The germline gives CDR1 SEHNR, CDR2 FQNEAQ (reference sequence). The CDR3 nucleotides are TGTGCCAGCAGCCTCCAGACAGGGGGCGGCACTGAAGCTTTCTTT. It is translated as CASSLQTGGGTEAFF.

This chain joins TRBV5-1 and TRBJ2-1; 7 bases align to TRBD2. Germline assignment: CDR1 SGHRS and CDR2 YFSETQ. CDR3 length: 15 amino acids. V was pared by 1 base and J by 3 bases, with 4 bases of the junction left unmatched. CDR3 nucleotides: TGCGCCAGCAGCTTGCCCGGGGGGAACTACAATGAGCAGTTCTTC. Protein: CASSLPGGNYNEQFF.

Written as DNA, the CDR3 is TGTGCCAGCTCACCACCGCCGACAGTAGAGACCCAGTACTTC. Amino acid sequence: CASSPPPTVETQYF. The rearrangement links TRBV18 to TRBJ2-5; possible D gene TRBD1, 5 bases. V was cut by 0 bases and J by 4 bases, with 9 bases left in between. Germline V gene lookup returns CDR1 KGHSH and CDR2 LQKENI. CDR3 length: 14 amino acids.

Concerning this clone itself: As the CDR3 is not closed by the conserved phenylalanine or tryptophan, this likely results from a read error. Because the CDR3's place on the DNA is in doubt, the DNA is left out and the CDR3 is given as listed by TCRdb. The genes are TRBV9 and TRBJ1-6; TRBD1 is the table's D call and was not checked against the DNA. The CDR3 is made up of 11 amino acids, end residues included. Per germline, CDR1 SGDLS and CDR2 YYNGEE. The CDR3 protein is CASSAIGEGAR.

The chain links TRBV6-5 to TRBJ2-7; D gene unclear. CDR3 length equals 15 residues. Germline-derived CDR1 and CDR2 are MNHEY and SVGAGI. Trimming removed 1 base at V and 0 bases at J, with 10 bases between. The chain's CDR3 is CASSYWPESSYEQYF. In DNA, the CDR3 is TGTGCCAGCAGTTACTGGCCGGAGAGCTCCTACGAGCAGTACTTC.

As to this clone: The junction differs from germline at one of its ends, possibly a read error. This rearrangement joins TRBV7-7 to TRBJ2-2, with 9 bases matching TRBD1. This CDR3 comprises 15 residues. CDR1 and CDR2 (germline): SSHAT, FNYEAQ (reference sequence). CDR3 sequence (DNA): TGTGCTAGCAGCTTGGACAGGGGAAACACCGGGGAGCTGTTTTTT. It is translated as CASSLDRGNTGELFF.

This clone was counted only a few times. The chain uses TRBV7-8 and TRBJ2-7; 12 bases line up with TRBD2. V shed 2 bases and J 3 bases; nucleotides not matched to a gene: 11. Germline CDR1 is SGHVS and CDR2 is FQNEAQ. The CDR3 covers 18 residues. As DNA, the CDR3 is TGTGCCAGCAGCTTAACTAGCGGGGGGCTTGGAAGTATCTACGAGCAGTACTTC. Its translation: CASSLTSGGLGSIYEQYF. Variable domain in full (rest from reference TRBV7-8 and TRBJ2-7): GAGVSQSPRYKVAKRGQDVALRCDPISGHVSLFWYQQALGQGPEFLTYFQNEAQLDKSGLPSDRFFAERPEGSVSTLKIQRTQQEDSAVYLCASSLTSGGLGSIYEQYFGPGTRLTVT.

CDR3 bases: TGTGCCAGCAGGGTCGTGGGAGTAGAGACCCAGTACTTC. This translates into CASRVVGVETQYF. The chain joins TRBV12-3 or TRBV12-4 to TRBJ2-5, with D possibly TRBD2 on 5 matching bases. The V end lost 6 bases, the J end lost 4 bases, and 12 bases lay between the germline ends. The CDR3 consists of 13 residues.